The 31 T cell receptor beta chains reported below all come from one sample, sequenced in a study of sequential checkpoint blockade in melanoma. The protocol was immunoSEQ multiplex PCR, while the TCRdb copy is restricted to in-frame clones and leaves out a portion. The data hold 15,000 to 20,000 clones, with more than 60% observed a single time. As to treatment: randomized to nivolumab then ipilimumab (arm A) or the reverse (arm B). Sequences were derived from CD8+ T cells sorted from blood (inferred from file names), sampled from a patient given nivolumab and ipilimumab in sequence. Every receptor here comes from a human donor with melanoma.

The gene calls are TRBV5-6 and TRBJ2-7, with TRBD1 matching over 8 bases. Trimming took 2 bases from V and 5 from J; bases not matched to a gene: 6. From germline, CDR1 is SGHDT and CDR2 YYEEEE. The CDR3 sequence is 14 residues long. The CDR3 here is CASSFETGVNEQYF. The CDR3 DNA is TGTGCCAGCAGCTTTGAGACAGGGGTCAACGAGCAGTACTTC.

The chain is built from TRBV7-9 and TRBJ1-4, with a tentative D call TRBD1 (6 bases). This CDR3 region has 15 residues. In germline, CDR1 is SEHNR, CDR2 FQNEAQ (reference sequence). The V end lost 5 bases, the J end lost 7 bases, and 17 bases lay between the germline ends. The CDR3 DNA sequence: TGTGCCAGCAGCCCTTCGACGGGGGGGCGTGAAAAACTGTTTTTT. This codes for CASSPSTGGREKLFF.

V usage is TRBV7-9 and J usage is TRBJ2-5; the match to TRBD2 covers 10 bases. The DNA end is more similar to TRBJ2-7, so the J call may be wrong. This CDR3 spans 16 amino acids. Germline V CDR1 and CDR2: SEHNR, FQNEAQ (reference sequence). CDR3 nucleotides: TGTGCCAGCAGCCCCTTTGAGCGGGAGGGCCGCTACGAGCAGTACTTC. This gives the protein CASSPFEREGRYEQYF.

The CDR3 is CASSPSGRHYEQYF. In DNA form, the CDR3 reads TGTGCCAGCAGCCCTAGCGGGAGACACTACGAGCAGTACTTC. V and J are TRBV28 and TRBJ2-7, with 10 positions matching TRBD2. This CDR3 contains 14 residues. Germline CDR1 is MDHEN and CDR2 is SYDVKM. V gave up 6 bases and J gave up 3 bases; unmatched junction bases: 5.

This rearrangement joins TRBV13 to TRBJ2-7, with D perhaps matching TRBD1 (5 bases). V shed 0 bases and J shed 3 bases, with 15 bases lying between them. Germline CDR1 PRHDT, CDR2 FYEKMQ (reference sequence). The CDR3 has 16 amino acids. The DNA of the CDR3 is TGTGCCAGCAGCTTAGGCCGTTCCAGCAGGGACTACGAGCAGTACTTC. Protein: CASSLGRSSRDYEQYF. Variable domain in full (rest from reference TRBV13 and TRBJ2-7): AAGVIQSPRHLIKEKRETATLKCYPIPRHDTVYWYQQGPGQDPQFLISFYEKMQSDKGSIPDRFSAQQFSDYHSELNMSSLELGDSALYFCASSLGRSSRDYEQYFGPGTRLTVT.

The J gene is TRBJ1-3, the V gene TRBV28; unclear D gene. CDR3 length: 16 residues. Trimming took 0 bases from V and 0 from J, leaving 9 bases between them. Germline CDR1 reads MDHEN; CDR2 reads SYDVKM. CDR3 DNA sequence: TGTGCCAGCAGTTTATGGGAGAGTGACTCTGGAAACACCATATATTTT. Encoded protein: CASSLWESDSGNTIYF. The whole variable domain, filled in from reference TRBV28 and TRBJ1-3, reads DVKVTQSSRYLVKRTGEKVFLECVQDMDHENMFWYRQDPGLGLRLIYFSYDVKMKEKGDIPEGYSVSREKKERFSLILESASTNQTSMYLCASSLWESDSGNTIYFGEGSWLTVV.

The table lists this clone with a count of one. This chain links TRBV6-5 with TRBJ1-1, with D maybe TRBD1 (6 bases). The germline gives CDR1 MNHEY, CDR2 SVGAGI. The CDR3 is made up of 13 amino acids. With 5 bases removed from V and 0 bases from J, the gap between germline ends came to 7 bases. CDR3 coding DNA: TGTGCCAGCAGTACAGGGTTGAACACTGAAGCTTTCTTT. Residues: CASSTGLNTEAFF.

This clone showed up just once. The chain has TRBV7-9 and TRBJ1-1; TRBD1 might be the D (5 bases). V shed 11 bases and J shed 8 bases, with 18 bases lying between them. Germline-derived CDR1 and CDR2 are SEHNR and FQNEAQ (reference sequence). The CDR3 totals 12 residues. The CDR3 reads CAGGENDSEAFF. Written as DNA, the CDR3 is TGTGCCGGGGGGGAAAACGATTCCGAAGCTTTCTTT.

The CDR3 protein is CASSIGGGTEAFF. The CDR3 nucleotides read TGTGCCAGTAGTATAGGGGGCGGCACTGAAGCTTTCTTT. The rearrangement uses TRBV19 and TRBJ1-1; tentative D call: TRBD1 (5 bases). V lost 1 base, J lost 4 bases, and 7 bases lay in between. CDR1 and CDR2 (germline): LNHDA, SQIVND (reference sequence). The CDR3 sequence is 13 residues long.

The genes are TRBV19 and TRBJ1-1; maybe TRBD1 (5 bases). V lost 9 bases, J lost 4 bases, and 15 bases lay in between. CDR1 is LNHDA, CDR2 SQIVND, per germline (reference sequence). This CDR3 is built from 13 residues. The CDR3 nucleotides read TGTGCCAGCCTTCCTCGGGGGACCACTGAAGCTTTCTTT. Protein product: CASLPRGTTEAFF.

The DNA for the CDR3 is TGTGCCAGAAGCTCAGGGGCCCTCTCCTACGAGCAGTACTTC. Protein product: CARSSGALSYEQYF. The V call is TRBV5-3, the J call TRBJ2-7; D may be TRBD1 (6 bases). TRBV5-3 has ORF status, its function being uncertain. Trimming shortened V by 3 bases and J by 0 bases, and 10 bases separated the two germline ends. The CDR3 has 14 residues.

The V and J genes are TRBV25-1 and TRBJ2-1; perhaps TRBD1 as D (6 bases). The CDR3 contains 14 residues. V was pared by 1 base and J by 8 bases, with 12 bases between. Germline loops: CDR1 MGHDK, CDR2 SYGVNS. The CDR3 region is CASSEWGPTDEQFF. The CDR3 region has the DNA TGTGCCAGCAGTGAATGGGGGCCGACCGATGAGCAGTTCTTC.

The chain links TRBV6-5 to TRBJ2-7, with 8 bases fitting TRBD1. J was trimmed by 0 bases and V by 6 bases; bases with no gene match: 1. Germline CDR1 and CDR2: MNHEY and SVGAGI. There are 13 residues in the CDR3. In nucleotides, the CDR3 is TGTGCCAGCAGCGACAGGGGCTCCTACGAGCAGTACTTC. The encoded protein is CASSDRGSYEQYF.

CDR3 residues: CASSVDGATQQYF. The CDR3 bases are TGTGCCAGCAGCGTAGATGGGGCTACGCAGCAGTACTTC. The chain links TRBV9 to TRBJ2-7; D perhaps matches TRBD1 (5 bases). CDR1 and CDR2 from the germline V gene are SGDLS and YYNGEE. V was cut by 0 bases and J by 8 bases, with 12 bases left in between. The CDR3 sequence is 13 residues long.

The CDR3 loop is CASSQGLLGGGYTF. As DNA, the CDR3 is TGTGCCAGCAGTCAGGGCCTCCTAGGGGGTGGCTACACCTTC. The V and J genes are TRBV7-8 and TRBJ1-2; TRBD1 is a possible D gene (6 bases). V was shortened by 6 bases and J by 7 bases, with 18 bases between the two germline ends. Germline lookup yields CDR1 SGHVS and CDR2 FQNEAQ. The CDR3 totals 14 residues.

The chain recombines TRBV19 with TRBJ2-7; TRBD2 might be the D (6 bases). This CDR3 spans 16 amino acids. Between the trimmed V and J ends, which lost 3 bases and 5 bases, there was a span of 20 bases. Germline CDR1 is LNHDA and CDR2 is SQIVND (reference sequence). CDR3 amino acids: CASSIGLQGGGHEQYF. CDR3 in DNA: TGTGCCAGTAGTATTGGGCTCCAGGGAGGAGGTCACGAGCAGTACTTC.

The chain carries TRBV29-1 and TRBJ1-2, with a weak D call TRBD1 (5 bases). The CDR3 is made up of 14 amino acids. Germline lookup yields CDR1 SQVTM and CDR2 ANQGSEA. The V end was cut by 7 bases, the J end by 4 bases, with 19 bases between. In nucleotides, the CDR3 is TGCAGCGCCCCCGACAAGAAGGGGTTCTATGGCTACACCTTC. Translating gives CSAPDKKGFYGYTF.

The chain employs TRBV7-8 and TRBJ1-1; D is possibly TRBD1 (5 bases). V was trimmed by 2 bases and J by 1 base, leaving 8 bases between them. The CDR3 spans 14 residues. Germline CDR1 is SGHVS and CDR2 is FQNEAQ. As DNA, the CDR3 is TGTGCCAGCAGCTTAATGGGGCCGAACACTGAAGCTTTCTTT. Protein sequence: CASSLMGPNTEAFF.

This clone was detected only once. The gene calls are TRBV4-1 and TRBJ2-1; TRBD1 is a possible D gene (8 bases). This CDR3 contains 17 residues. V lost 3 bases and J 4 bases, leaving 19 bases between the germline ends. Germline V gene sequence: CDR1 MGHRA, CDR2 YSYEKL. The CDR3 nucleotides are TGCGCCAGCAGCCAGTTAATTGGACAGGGAGGGTACAATGAGCAGTTCTTC. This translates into CASSQLIGQGGYNEQFF.

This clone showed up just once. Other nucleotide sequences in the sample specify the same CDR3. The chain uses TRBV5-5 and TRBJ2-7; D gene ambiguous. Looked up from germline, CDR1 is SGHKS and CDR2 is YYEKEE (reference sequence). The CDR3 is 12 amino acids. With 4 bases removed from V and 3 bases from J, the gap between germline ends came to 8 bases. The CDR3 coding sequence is TGTGCCAGCAGCCTGGACGGCTACGAGCAGTACTTC. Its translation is CASSLDGYEQYF.

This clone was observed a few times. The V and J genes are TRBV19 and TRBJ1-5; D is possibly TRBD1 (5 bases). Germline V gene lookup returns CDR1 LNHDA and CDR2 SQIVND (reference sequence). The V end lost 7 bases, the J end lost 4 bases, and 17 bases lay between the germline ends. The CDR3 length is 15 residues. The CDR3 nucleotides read TGTGCCAGTAAAGTGATAGGGCAGGGAAATCAGCCCCAGCATTTT. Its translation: CASKVIGQGNQPQHF.

In DNA form, the CDR3 reads TGTGCCAGCAGTCCTACCGAGAATGCGTTCTCCTATGGCTACACCTTC. The encoded protein is CASSPTENAFSYGYTF. The chain is built from TRBV13 and TRBJ1-2, with D unresolved. CDR1 is PRHDT and CDR2 is FYEKMQ in the germline V gene (reference sequence). The germline V and J ends were trimmed by 6 bases and 4 bases, with 21 bases remaining between them. The CDR3 has 16 amino acids.

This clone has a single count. The CDR3 sequence: CASSLNPSYEQYF. Written as DNA, the CDR3 is TGTGCCAGCAGTCTAAACCCCTCCTACGAGCAGTACTTC. The chain recombines TRBV28 with TRBJ2-7, with D uncertain. V was shortened by 5 bases and J by 0 bases, with 8 bases between the two germline ends. CDR1 MDHEN and CDR2 SYDVKM come from the germline V gene. This CDR3 has 13 residues.

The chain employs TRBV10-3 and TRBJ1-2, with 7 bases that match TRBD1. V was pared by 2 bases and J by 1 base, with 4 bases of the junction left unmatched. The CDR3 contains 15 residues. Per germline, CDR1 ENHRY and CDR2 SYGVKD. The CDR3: CAISEVGQSNYGYTF. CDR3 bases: TGTGCCATCAGTGAGGTGGGACAGAGTAACTATGGCTACACCTTC.

The CDR3 sequence is CASSFRQVGEQYF. In nucleotides, the CDR3 is TGTGCCAGTAGTTTCCGACAGGTCGGCGAGCAGTACTTC. The chain links TRBV19 to TRBJ2-7, with D maybe TRBD1 (6 bases). CDR3 length: 13 residues. Trimming cost V 5 bases and J 6 bases, with 14 bases left between them. Germline lookup yields CDR1 LNHDA and CDR2 SQIVND (reference sequence).

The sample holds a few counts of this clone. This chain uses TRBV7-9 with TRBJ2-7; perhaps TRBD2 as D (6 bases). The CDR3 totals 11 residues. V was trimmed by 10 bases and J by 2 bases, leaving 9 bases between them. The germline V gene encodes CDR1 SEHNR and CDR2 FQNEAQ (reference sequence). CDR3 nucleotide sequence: TGTGCCACGGGGGAAACCTACGAGCAGTACTTC. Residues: CATGETYEQYF. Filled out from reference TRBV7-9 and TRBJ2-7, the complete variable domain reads DTGVSQNPRHKITKRGQNVTFRCDPISEHNRLYWYRQTLGQGPEFLTYFQNEAQLEKSRLLSDRFSAERPKGSFSTLEIQRTEQGDSAMYLCATGETYEQYFGPGTRLTVT.

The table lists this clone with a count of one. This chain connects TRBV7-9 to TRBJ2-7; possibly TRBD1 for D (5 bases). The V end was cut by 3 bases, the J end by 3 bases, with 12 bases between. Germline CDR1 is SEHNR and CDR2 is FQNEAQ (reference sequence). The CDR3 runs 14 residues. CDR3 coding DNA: TGTGCCAGCAGCTTTAAAGGGGAAAACTACGAGCAGTACTTC. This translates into CASSFKGENYEQYF.

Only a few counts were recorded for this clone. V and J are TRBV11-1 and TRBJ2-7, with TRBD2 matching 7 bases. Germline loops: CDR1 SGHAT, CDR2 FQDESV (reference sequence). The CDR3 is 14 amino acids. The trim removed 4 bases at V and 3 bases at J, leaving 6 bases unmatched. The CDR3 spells CASSSSGNRYEQYF. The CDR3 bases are TGTGCCAGCAGCTCGAGCGGGAACCGCTACGAGCAGTACTTC.

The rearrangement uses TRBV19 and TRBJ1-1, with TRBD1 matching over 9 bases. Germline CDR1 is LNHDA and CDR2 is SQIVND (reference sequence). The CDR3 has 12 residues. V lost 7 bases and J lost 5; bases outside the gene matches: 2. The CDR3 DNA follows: TGTGCCAGTAAGGACAGGGGAACTGAAGCTTTCTTT. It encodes CASKDRGTEAFF.

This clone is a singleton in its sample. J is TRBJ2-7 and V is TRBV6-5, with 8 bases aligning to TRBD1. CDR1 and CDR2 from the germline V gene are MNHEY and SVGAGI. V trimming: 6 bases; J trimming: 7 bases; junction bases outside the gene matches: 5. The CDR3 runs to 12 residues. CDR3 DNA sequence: TGTGCCAGCAGCCCAGGGGGCCGGGAGCAGTACTTC. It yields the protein CASSPGGREQYF.

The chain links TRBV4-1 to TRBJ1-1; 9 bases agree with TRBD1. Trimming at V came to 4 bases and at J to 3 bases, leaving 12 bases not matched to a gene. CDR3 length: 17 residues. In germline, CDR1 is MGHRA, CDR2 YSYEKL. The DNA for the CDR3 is TGCGCCAGCAGCCCAGAACAGCTGGGACAGGGTGACACTGAAGCTTTCTTT. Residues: CASSPEQLGQGDTEAFF.